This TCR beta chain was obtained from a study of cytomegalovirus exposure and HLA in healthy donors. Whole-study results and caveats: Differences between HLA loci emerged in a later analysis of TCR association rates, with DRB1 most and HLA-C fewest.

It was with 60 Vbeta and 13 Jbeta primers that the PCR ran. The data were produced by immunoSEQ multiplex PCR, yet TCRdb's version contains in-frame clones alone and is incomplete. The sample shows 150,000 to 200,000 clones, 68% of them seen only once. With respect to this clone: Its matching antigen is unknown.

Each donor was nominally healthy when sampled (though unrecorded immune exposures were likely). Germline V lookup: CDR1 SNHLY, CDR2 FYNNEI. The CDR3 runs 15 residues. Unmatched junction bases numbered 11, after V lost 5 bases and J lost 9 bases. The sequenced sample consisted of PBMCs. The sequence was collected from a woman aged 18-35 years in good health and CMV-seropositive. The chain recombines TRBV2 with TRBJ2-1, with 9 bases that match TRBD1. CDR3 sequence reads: CASSFTGTGRTEQFF. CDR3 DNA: TGTGCCAGCAGTTTTACCGGGACAGGGAGAACTGAGCAGTTCTTC.